Listed below are T cell receptor beta chains from one sample, sequenced in a study of blood T cell repertoires in COVID-19. Clones were read by immunoSEQ multiplex PCR, and TCRdb kept only the in-frame ones, dropping some. The sample includes 130,000 to 150,000 clones, 85% to 90% of them seen just once. Source material: peripheral blood. These receptor sequences come from a man aged 50-59 years who had recovered from COVID-19. Each CDR3 is given with its conserved first and last residue. D genes are given only for firm matches. Clone size, where shown, is once, few, many, or a class for clones that have expanded.

J: TRBJ1-5; D: .; size: .; V: TRBV10-3; DNA: TGTGCCATCAGCCAAGAGGGACTATCTCAGCCCCAGCATTTT; CDR3: CAISQEGLSQPQHF
J: TRBJ1-4; D: .; size: .; V: TRBV5-4; DNA: TGTGCCAGCAGCCCCGCCGGGGGGCATGAAAAACTGTTTTTT; CDR3: CASSPAGGHEKLFF
J: TRBJ2-1; D: .; size: .; V: TRBV11-2; DNA: TGTGCCAGCAGCTTAGTCGTTGGCTCCCCCTCCTACAATGAGCAGTTCTTC; CDR3: CASSLVVGSPSYNEQFF
J: TRBJ1-2; D: .; size: .; V: TRBV19; DNA: TGTGCCAGTAGTATGACGACAGGCGGTGGCTACACCTTC; CDR3: CASSMTTGGGYTF
J: TRBJ1-5; D: .; size: .; V: TRBV5-6; DNA: TGTGCCAGCAGCTTATCGACAGAATCTCTGCCCCAGCATTTT; CDR3: CASSLSTESLPQHF
J: TRBJ2-5; D: TRBD1; size: .; V: TRBV29-1; DNA: TGCAGCGGAACCGACAGGGAACTTATGGAGACCCAGTACTTC; CDR3: CSGTDRELMETQYF
J: TRBJ2-7; D: .; size: .; V: TRBV4-3; DNA: TGCGCCAGCAGCCAAGATTTCGGCTACGAGCAGTACTTC; CDR3: CASSQDFGYEQYF
J: TRBJ2-1; D: TRBD2; size: .; V: TRBV6-1; DNA: TGTGCCAGCAGTGGCCTGACTAGCGGGGGGACTAACAATGAGCAGTTCTTC; CDR3: CASSGLTSGGTNNEQFF
J: TRBJ1-3; D: .; size: .; V: TRBV5-6; DNA: TGTGCCAGCAGCTTGGACCTGAGCTCTGGAAACACCATATATTTT; CDR3: CASSLDLSSGNTIYF
J: TRBJ1-1; D: .; size: .; V: TRBV2; DNA: TGTGCCAGCAGTGCGAAGGGAGGTACCACTGAAGCTTTCTTT; CDR3: CASSAKGGTTEAFF
J: TRBJ2-5; D: .; size: .; V: TRBV7-9; DNA: TGTGCCAGCAGCTTAGTAGGGGGGGTGAGGCAAGAGACCCAGTACTTC; CDR3: CASSLVGGVRQETQYF
J: TRBJ2-5; D: .; size: .; V: TRBV11-2; DNA: TGTGCCAGCAGCTTTAGGGGATGGGAAGAGACCCAGTACTTC; CDR3: CASSFRGWEETQYF
J: TRBJ2-3; D: TRBD1; size: .; V: TRBV7-2; DNA: TGTGCCAGCAGCTTCGGACAGGGGAGCACAGATACGCAGTATTTT; CDR3: CASSFGQGSTDTQYF
J: TRBJ1-2; D: .; size: .; V: TRBV4-3; DNA: TGCGCCAGCAGCCAAGGGGAGGGGGGAGTGGGCTATGGCTACACCTTC; CDR3: CASSQGEGGVGYGYTF
J: TRBJ2-2; D: TRBD2; size: .; V: TRBV13; DNA: TGTGCCAGCAGCTTAGGCCTTAGCGGGACTTACACCGGGGAGCTGTTTTTT; CDR3: CASSLGLSGTYTGELFF
J: TRBJ2-1; D: .; size: once; V: TRBV19; DNA: TGTGCCAGTAGTATAGTTAGAGCGGCGTACAATGAGCAGTTCTTC; CDR3: CASSIVRAAYNEQFF
J: TRBJ2-7; D: TRBD2; size: .; V: TRBV6-5; DNA: TGTGCCAGCAGTCTAGCGGGGGGGGACTCCTACGAGCAGTACTTC; CDR3: CASSLAGGDSYEQYF
J: TRBJ2-7; D: .; size: .; V: TRBV5-1; DNA: TGCGCCAGCAGCCTCGAGGTGTCGGGGGAGCAGTACTTC; CDR3: CASSLEVSGEQYF
J: TRBJ1-4; D: TRBD1; size: .; V: TRBV7-8; DNA: TGTGCCAGCAGCTTACAGGGGGCAGCTAATGAAAAACTGTTTTTT; CDR3: CASSLQGAANEKLFF
J: TRBJ1-5; D: TRBD1; size: .; V: TRBV4-2; DNA: TGTGCCAGCAGCCAATTGGGACAGGGGAATCAGCCCCAGCATTTT; CDR3: CASSQLGQGNQPQHF
J: TRBJ1-3; D: TRBD1; size: once; V: TRBV6-5; DNA: TGTGCCAGCTCAGGACAGGCGAGAAACACCATATATTTT; CDR3: CASSGQARNTIYF
J: TRBJ2-5; D: .; size: once; V: TRBV5-1; DNA: TGCGCCAGTAGCTTGGGCCGGGAACGACAAGAGACCCAGTACTTC; CDR3: CASSLGRERQETQYF
J: TRBJ1-2; D: TRBD1; size: .; V: TRBV9; DNA: TGTGCCAGCAGCGTAGGACAGGGAATTGCTGGCTACACCTTC; CDR3: CASSVGQGIAGYTF
J: TRBJ2-2; D: TRBD2; size: .; V: TRBV3-1/TRBV3-2; DNA: TGTGCCAGCAGCGGGGCGGGGGGGCGCACCGGGGAGCTGTTTTTT; CDR3: CASSGAGGRTGELFF
J: TRBJ2-5; D: TRBD2; size: .; V: TRBV19; DNA: TGTGCCAGTAGTATAAGGGCTAGCGGGGCACAAGAGACCCAGTACTTC; CDR3: CASSIRASGAQETQYF
J: TRBJ1-5; D: .; size: .; V: TRBV18; DNA: TGTGCCAGCTCACCACGGGGGGGAAATAGGGATCAGCCCCAGCATTTT; CDR3: CASSPRGGNRDQPQHF
J: TRBJ2-5; D: .; size: .; V: TRBV18; DNA: TGTGCCAGCTCACCAGAGATAGCGACGTACCAAGAGACCCAGTACTTC; CDR3: CASSPEIATYQETQYF
J: TRBJ2-5; D: .; size: .; V: TRBV12-3/TRBV12-4; DNA: TGTGCCAGCAGTTTTAATCGATGGCAGACCCAGTACTTC; CDR3: CASSFNRWQTQYF
J: TRBJ1-1; D: .; size: .; V: TRBV5-6; DNA: TGTGCCAGCAGCTTGGCGAGAGTCCCCCACACTGAAGCTTTCTTT; CDR3: CASSLARVPHTEAFF
J: TRBJ1-5; D: .; size: .; V: TRBV9; DNA: TGTGCCAGCAGCGAGGGACTCGGATGGGGTCAGCCCCAGCATTTT; CDR3: CASSEGLGWGQPQHF
J: TRBJ2-2; D: .; size: .; V: TRBV7-9; DNA: TGTGCCAGCAGCGCCTCAGGCACCGGGGAGCTGTTTTTT; CDR3: CASSASGTGELFF
J: TRBJ2-3; D: TRBD2; size: .; V: TRBV11-3; DNA: TGTGCCAGCAGCTTAGAAGGGAGCGGGGGGCCTTCAGATACGCAGTATTTT; CDR3: CASSLEGSGGPSDTQYF
J: TRBJ1-5; D: TRBD1; size: .; V: TRBV5-6; DNA: TGTGCCAGCAGCTCACAGGGGTTAGGAAATCAGCCCCAGCATTTT; CDR3: CASSSQGLGNQPQHF
J: TRBJ1-1; D: TRBD1; size: .; V: TRBV4-1; DNA: TGCGCCAGCAGCCAAGAGACAGGGCGCAACACTGAAGCTTTCTTT; CDR3: CASSQETGRNTEAFF
J: TRBJ2-1; D: .; size: .; V: TRBV19; DNA: TGTGCCAGTAGTATAGGAGATGAGCAGTTCTTC; CDR3: CASSIGDEQFF
J: TRBJ1-6; D: .; size: .; V: TRBV6-5; DNA: TGTGCCAGCAGTTACCGGCACAGCCGGGGTTCACCCCTCCACTTT; CDR3: CASSYRHSRGSPLHF
J: TRBJ1-3; D: .; size: .; V: TRBV18; DNA: TGTGCCAGCTCACCAGGAGTACCAGGGCCCGGAAACACCATATATTTT; CDR3: CASSPGVPGPGNTIYF
J: TRBJ1-2; D: .; size: .; V: TRBV5-6; DNA: TGTGCCAGCAGCTCACCGGTTTCGGGGGGTTATGGCTACACCTTC; CDR3: CASSSPVSGGYGYTF
J: TRBJ2-6; D: TRBD1; size: .; V: TRBV20-1; DNA: TGCAGTGCTAGTGAACGGACAGGGGGTAGCTCTGGGGCCAACGTCCTGACTTTC; CDR3: CSASERTGGSSGANVLTF
J: TRBJ2-3; D: .; size: .; V: TRBV7-2; DNA: TGTGCCAGCAGCCCGGGAGCGTTCACAGATACGCAGTATTTT; CDR3: CASSPGAFTDTQYF
J: TRBJ1-1; D: .; size: .; V: TRBV4-3; DNA: TGCGCCAGCAGCCAAGATGGCGTCCCTAGTAACACTGAAGCTTTCTTT; CDR3: CASSQDGVPSNTEAFF
J: TRBJ1-5; D: .; size: .; V: TRBV12-3/TRBV12-4; DNA: TGTGCCAGCAGTTGGGCAGACAATCAGCCCCAGCATTTT; CDR3: CASSWADNQPQHF
J: TRBJ1-5; D: .; size: .; V: TRBV2; DNA: TGTGCCAGCAAGGAAGGGACTTGGGGGAACAATCAGCCCCAGCATTTT; CDR3: CASKEGTWGNNQPQHF
J: TRBJ2-3; D: TRBD2; size: .; V: TRBV15; DNA: TGTGCCACCAGCACTGGGACTAGCTACACAGATACGCAGTATTTT; CDR3: CATSTGTSYTDTQYF
J: TRBJ2-2; D: .; size: .; V: TRBV2; DNA: TGTGCCAGCAGTGCAAGACACGGCTCCTCGAACACCGGGGAGCTGTTTTTT; CDR3: CASSARHGSSNTGELFF
J: TRBJ1-5; D: .; size: .; V: TRBV5-6; DNA: TGTGCCAGCAGCTTAGGCCCGGGGAATCAGCCCCAGCATTTT; CDR3: CASSLGPGNQPQHF
J: TRBJ2-2; D: TRBD2; size: .; V: TRBV19; DNA: TGTGCCAGTAGAGCGGGGGGTCACACCGGGGAGCTGTTTTTT; CDR3: CASRAGGHTGELFF
J: TRBJ2-1; D: .; size: .; V: TRBV19; DNA: TGTGCCAGTAGTATACTGCCGGTTAGCTCCTACAATGAGCAGTTCTTC; CDR3: CASSILPVSSYNEQFF
J: TRBJ1-4; D: TRBD1; size: .; V: TRBV5-1; DNA: TGCGCCAGCAGCCCGGGAACAGGGGGCGATGAAAAACTGTTTTTT; CDR3: CASSPGTGGDEKLFF
J: TRBJ2-1; D: TRBD2; size: .; V: TRBV5-6; DNA: TGTGCCAGCAGCGGGGGGGACTTCCGCAATGAGCAGTTCTTC; CDR3: CASSGGDFRNEQFF
J: TRBJ2-3; D: .; size: .; V: TRBV5-1; DNA: TGCGCCAGCAGCTTGAGCGGGAGCACAGATACGCAGTATTTT; CDR3: CASSLSGSTDTQYF
J: TRBJ1-1; D: TRBD1; size: .; V: TRBV12-5; DNA: TGTGCTAGTGGTTTGGTACTGTCAAGAGACAGGGACCCCCTGAACACTGAAGCTTTCTTT; CDR3: CASGLVLSRDRDPLNTEAFF
J: TRBJ1-2; D: .; size: .; V: TRBV21-1; DNA: TGTGCCAGCAGCAAAAAGGCGCAAGGCGGCTATGGCTACACCTTC; CDR3: CASSKKAQGGYGYTF
J: TRBJ1-3; D: .; size: .; V: TRBV18; DNA: TGTGCCAGCTCACCTCTTGGGGGGATAATGTCTGGAAACACCATATATTTT; CDR3: CASSPLGGIMSGNTIYF
J: TRBJ2-6; D: .; size: .; V: TRBV7-9; DNA: TGTGCCAGCAGCTTAGAGTATCTGGGGGCGCCTGGGGCCAACGTCCTGACTTTC; CDR3: CASSLEYLGAPGANVLTF
J: TRBJ1-2; D: TRBD1; size: .; V: TRBV27; DNA: TGTGCCAGCAGTCCCGGACAGGTTTTGTTTGGCTACACCTTC; CDR3: CASSPGQVLFGYTF
J: TRBJ1-6; D: TRBD1; size: few; V: TRBV4-1; DNA: TGCGCCAGCAGCGAAGGACAGGGTTTGTCACCCCTCCACTTT; CDR3: CASSEGQGLSPLHF
J: TRBJ1-1; D: .; size: .; V: TRBV7-9; DNA: TGTGCCAGCAGTTCCGAGGGAGGGCCTGAAGCTTTCTTT; CDR3: CASSSEGGPEAFF
J: TRBJ2-3; D: .; size: .; V: TRBV5-6; DNA: TGTGCCAGCAGCCAAGCCGGGAGCTTGGGCACAGATACGCAGTATTTT; CDR3: CASSQAGSLGTDTQYF